The 27 T cell receptor beta chains given below trace back to one sample, sequenced in a study of blood T cells in healthy people across ages (dated by TCRdb to between 2014 and 2017). Libraries were prepared through 5' RACE. Data came from an Illumina HiSeq 2500. A second roughly 7 to 11 cycle PCR used a sample-barcoded 5' primer and a J-beta primer mix. TCRdb took the public reads, trimmed them with fastp at Q25, ran MiXCR for clone calling and kept in-frame beta chains. Under each unique CDR3 protein, matching rows form one entry showing the most common genes and DNA. This sample has some 1.5 million distinct CDR3 sequences in its table, and roughly 30% of those were observed once. The biggest ten clones account for 7% to 9% of the sample. Sequenced sample: blood. The receptors shown here come from a woman in her twenties or thirties in good health.

The rearrangement uses TRBV6-6 and TRBJ2-7; D call uncertain. Germline assignment: CDR1 MNHNY and CDR2 SVGAGI (reference sequence). Trimming took 4 bases from V and 2 from J, leaving 15 bases between them. The CDR3 contains 15 residues. Here the CDR3 reads CASSSLNLGTYEQYF. For the CDR3, the DNA is TGTGCCAGCAGTTCCCTCAACCTGGGAACCTACGAGCAGTACTTC.

This clonotype was seen repeatedly, ten times or more. The genes are TRBV7-9 and TRBJ2-5, with D unresolved. In germline, CDR1 is SEHNR, CDR2 FQNEAQ (reference sequence). Deletions cut 1 base from V and 5 bases from J, with 11 bases between. This CDR3 has 14 amino acids. The CDR3 nucleotides are TGTGCCAGCAGCTTAGTTGTAGGTCGGGAGACCCAGTACTTC. As protein: CASSLVVGRETQYF.

This clonotype was observed many times. The CDR3 loop reads CASRINRDEKLFF. The CDR3 nucleotides read TGCGCCAGCAGGATCAACCGCGATGAAAAACTGTTTTTT. The genes are TRBV5-1 and TRBJ1-4; no definite D call. This CDR3 comprises 13 residues. The germline V and J ends were trimmed by 5 bases and 6 bases, with 11 bases remaining between them. Germline V gene sequence: CDR1 SGHRS, CDR2 YFSETQ.

This clonotype was counted many times. The chain combines TRBV7-9 with TRBJ2-1, with D hard to call. Germline V CDR1 and CDR2: SEHNR, FQNEAQ (reference sequence). V was cut by 6 bases and J by 5 bases, with 11 bases left in between. This CDR3 has 13 residues. CDR3 sequence: CASRPLGDNEQFF. CDR3 nucleotide sequence: TGTGCCAGCAGGCCCCTAGGAGACAATGAGCAGTTCTTC.

This rearrangement joins TRBV5-1 to TRBJ2-2; 7 bases are a match to TRBD2. The ends lost 10 bases at V and 3 bases at J; junction bases unmatched: 12. Germline CDR1 reads SGHRS; CDR2 reads YFSETQ. The CDR3 sequence is 15 residues long. CDR3 sequence (DNA): TGCGCCTCTCAGGACCCTGGGAGGGACACCGGGGAGCTGTTTTTT. Amino acid sequence: CASQDPGRDTGELFF. Full variable domain (remainder filled in from reference TRBV5-1 and TRBJ2-2): KAGVTQTPRYLIKTRGQQVTLSCSPISGHRSVSWYQQTPGQGLQFLFEYFSETQRNKGNFPGRFSGRQFSNSRSEMNVSTLELGDSALYLCASQDPGRDTGELFFGEGSRLTVL.

V and J are TRBV7-9 and TRBJ2-2, with 8 bases fitting TRBD1. The CDR3 runs 16 residues. J gave up 5 bases and V 3 bases, and 8 bases lay outside the gene matches. Germline loops: CDR1 SEHNR, CDR2 FQNEAQ (reference sequence). DNA of the CDR3: TGTGCCAGCAGCTTCTCTGGACAGGGCGTAACCGGGGAGCTGTTTTTT. It encodes CASSFSGQGVTGELFF.

V gene TRBV20-1 combines with J gene TRBJ1-1; D is perhaps TRBD1 (5 bases). CDR3 length: 13 residues. Trimming took off 5 bases at V and 1 base at J, with 11 bases between the two ends. CDR1 is DFQATT and CDR2 is SNEGSKA in the germline V gene (reference sequence). The chain's CDR3 is CSAQEGRNTEAFF. CDR3 in DNA: TGCAGTGCTCAAGAGGGGAGGAACACTGAAGCTTTCTTT.

This chain connects TRBV30 to TRBJ2-3; TRBD2 matches 11 bases. The J segment lost 6 bases and the V segment lost 5 bases, leaving 7 bases of the junction unmatched. Germline values: CDR1 GTSNPN, CDR2 SVGIG (reference sequence). The CDR3 covers 14 residues. Here the CDR3 reads CAWELAGERDTQYF. In DNA form, the CDR3 reads TGTGCCTGGGAACTAGCGGGGGAGCGGGATACGCAGTATTTT. Using reference TRBV30 and TRBJ2-3 for the parts outside the CDR3, the full variable domain is SQTIHQWPATLVQPVGSPLSLECTVEGTSNPNLYWYRQAAGRGLQLLFYSVGIGQISSEVPQNLSASRPQDRQFILSSKKLLLSDSGFYLCAWELAGERDTQYFGPGTRLTVL.

This clonotype has a handful of counts. The chain links TRBV21-1 to TRBJ2-1; the table assigns TRBD2, which was not confirmed against the DNA. TRBV21-1 has pseudogene status. CDR3 size: 18 residues. The CDR3 loop reads CASSKVRASGATYNEQFF. The CDR3 DNA reads TGTGCCAGCAGCAAAGTGAGGGCTAGCGGAGCCACTTACAATGAGCAGTTCTTC.

The V and J genes are TRBV23-1 and TRBJ2-6, with D unresolved. TRBV23-1 is treated as an ORF (open reading frame) with a function not yet certain. This CDR3 is 16 amino acids long. V lost 0 bases and J 2 bases, leaving 8 bases between the germline ends. The CDR3: CASSQSDGAGANVLTF. The CDR3 coding sequence is TGCGCCAGCAGTCAATCAGACGGAGCTGGGGCCAACGTCCTGACTTTC.

The chain is built from TRBV7-2 and TRBJ2-1; 13 bases fit TRBD2. This CDR3 has 12 amino acids. In germline, CDR1 is SGHTA, CDR2 FQGNSA. The V gene end was trimmed by 4 bases and the J gene end by 15 bases; junction bases not matched to a gene: 3. DNA for the CDR3: TGTGCCAGCAGCTCCCGGACTAGCGGGAGGTTCTTC. This translates into CASSSRTSGRFF.

The chain recombines TRBV5-1 with TRBJ2-5; weak D call: TRBD2 (7 bases). TRBJ2-7 matches the DNA end more closely, so the J call is doubtful. CDR3 length equals 13 residues. Germline loops: CDR1 SGHRS, CDR2 YFSETQ. The DNA of the CDR3 is TGCGCCAGCAGAGGGGGAGGGGTCCACGAGCAGTACTTC. It yields the protein CASRGGGVHEQYF.

The CDR3 is CASSLIASPRSYEQYF. CDR3 coding DNA: TGTGCCAGCAGTTTGATCGCCTCACCTAGATCCTACGAGCAGTACTTC. The J gene is TRBJ2-7, the V gene TRBV27; D not certain. The CDR3 has 16 amino acids. Trimming took off 3 bases at V and 1 base at J, with 16 bases between the two ends. Germline V gives CDR1 MNHEY, CDR2 SMNVEV (reference sequence).

The chain employs TRBV20-1 and TRBJ1-5; a possible D gene is TRBD1 (5 bases). Trimming took 1 base from V and 4 from J, leaving 14 bases between them. The CDR3 consists of 15 residues. Germline values: CDR1 DFQATT, CDR2 SNEGSKA (reference sequence). Here the CDR3 reads CSARVSGTRNQPQHF. DNA for the CDR3: TGCAGTGCTAGAGTTTCAGGGACGCGAAATCAGCCCCAGCATTTT.

This clonotype was observed at least ten times. V usage is TRBV24-1 and J usage is TRBJ2-1; 7 bases align to TRBD2. This CDR3 has 13 amino acids. Germline V gene sequence: CDR1 KGHDR, CDR2 SFDVKD. V dropped 2 bases and J dropped 12; count of bases not matched to a gene: 6. CDR3 nucleotide sequence: TGTGCCACCAGTGATTCGACTAGCTGGGTGCAGTTCTTC. This translates into CATSDSTSWVQFF.

This clonotype was counted a few times. V gene TRBV5-1 combines with J gene TRBJ2-1; the match to TRBD2 covers 10 bases. The CDR3 totals 15 residues. J lost 6 bases, V lost 6 bases, and 9 bases had no gene match. Germline assignment: CDR1 SGHRS and CDR2 YFSETQ. CDR3 sequence: CASNRNSGGRNEQFF. CDR3 coding DNA: TGCGCCAGCAACCGAAATAGCGGGGGGCGCAATGAGCAGTTCTTC.

This clonotype has at least ten counts. The V gene is TRBV12-3 or TRBV12-4, the J gene TRBJ2-7; D may be TRBD1 or TRBD2 (6 bases each). V gave up 2 bases and J gave up 4 bases, with 9 bases separating them. This CDR3 region has 13 residues. CDR3 residues: CASSLRGPYEQYF. In nucleotides, the CDR3 is TGTGCCAGCAGTTTACGGGGGCCTTACGAGCAGTACTTC.

J is TRBJ2-3 and V is TRBV5-1; 8 bases match TRBD2. This CDR3 region has 15 residues. Germline V gene sequence: CDR1 SGHRS, CDR2 YFSETQ. V lost 0 bases, J lost 5 bases, and 5 bases stayed unmatched. The CDR3 bases are TGCGCCAGCAGCTTGGCCGCGGGGGGCGGAGATACGCAGTATTTT. Protein: CASSLAAGGGDTQYF. The full variable domain, completed using reference TRBV5-1 and TRBJ2-3, is KAGVTQTPRYLIKTRGQQVTLSCSPISGHRSVSWYQQTPGQGLQFLFEYFSETQRNKGNFPGRFSGRQFSNSRSEMNVSTLELGDSALYLCASSLAAGGGDTQYFGPGTRLTVL.

The chain is built from TRBV20-1 and TRBJ2-2; 12 nucleotides match TRBD2. The CDR3 covers 17 residues. Germline V gives CDR1 DFQATT, CDR2 SNEGSKA (reference sequence). The junction had 6 bases not matched to a gene; V was cut back by 1 base and J by 3 bases. The CDR3: CSARGASGGADTGELFF. The CDR3 bases are TGCAGTGCTAGAGGGGCTAGCGGGGGGGCGGACACCGGGGAGCTGTTTTTT.

This clonotype was counted many times. The chain combines TRBV6-1 with TRBJ2-1, with 13 nucleotides matching TRBD2. CDR1 and CDR2 (germline): MNHNS, SASEGT. After removal of 0 bases from V and 4 bases from J, the junction contained 9 bases not matched to a gene. The CDR3 contains 19 residues. The CDR3 spells CASSEARTSGRMSYNEQFF. CDR3 nucleotide sequence: TGTGCCAGCAGTGAAGCGCGGACTAGCGGGAGAATGTCGTACAATGAGCAGTTCTTC.

The V gene is TRBV20-1, the J gene TRBJ1-2; TRBD1 agrees at 7 bases. CDR1 and CDR2 (germline): DFQATT, SNEGSKA (reference sequence). After removal of 5 bases from V and 3 bases from J, the junction contained 9 bases not matched to a gene. The CDR3 contains 14 residues. The CDR3 loop reads CSAPHRTGDYGYTF. The CDR3 DNA sequence: TGCAGTGCTCCCCACCGTACAGGGGACTATGGCTACACCTTC.

This clonotype was counted only a few times. The chain couples TRBV12-3 or TRBV12-4 to TRBJ2-5; D may be TRBD1 or TRBD2 (5 bases each). CDR3 length equals 16 residues. The germline V and J ends were trimmed by 6 bases and 3 bases, with 20 bases remaining between them. The CDR3 loop reads CASSQPSRLGEETQYF. As DNA, the CDR3 is TGTGCCAGCAGCCAACCCTCGAGGCTGGGGGAAGAGACCCAGTACTTC.

In its sample, this clonotype was seen many times. This chain links TRBV5-1 with TRBJ2-1; 8 bases are a match to TRBD2. From germline, CDR1 is SGHRS and CDR2 YFSETQ. The CDR3 sequence is 16 residues long. Trimming took 4 bases from V and 2 from J; bases not matched to a gene: 8. The CDR3 sequence is CASSLTSGWTYNEQFF. CDR3 nucleotides: TGCGCCAGCAGCCTAACTAGCGGTTGGACCTACAATGAGCAGTTCTTC.

This clonotype was picked up a small number of times. The rearrangement uses TRBV2 and TRBJ1-1; the match to TRBD1 covers 12 bases. J lost 4 bases, V lost 6 bases, and 3 bases had no gene match. CDR1 is SNHLY and CDR2 is FYNNEI in the germline V gene. This CDR3 has 14 amino acids. This chain's CDR3 is CASRGQGASTEAFF. CDR3 in DNA: TGTGCCAGCAGGGGACAGGGGGCCTCCACTGAAGCTTTCTTT.

The sample holds many counts of this clonotype. The V call is TRBV4-3, the J call TRBJ2-5, with D possibly TRBD2 on 6 matching bases. This CDR3 has 17 residues. Germline values: CDR1 LGHNA, CDR2 YSLEER. V dropped 0 bases and J dropped 5 bases, with 19 bases sitting between them. The CDR3, as DNA: TGCGCCAGCAGCCAAGAGTTCCTTATTCGGGGGAAGGAGACCCAGTACTTC. It translates to CASSQEFLIRGKETQYF.

This chain joins TRBV5-1 and TRBJ2-3; 10 bases align to TRBD1. With V trimmed by 0 bases and J by 2 bases, 6 bases remained unmatched. This CDR3 has 17 amino acids. Germline assignment: CDR1 SGHRS and CDR2 YFSETQ. The CDR3: CASSLEGQGIYTDTQYF. The CDR3 nucleotides are TGCGCCAGCAGCTTGGAGGGACAGGGGATTTACACAGATACGCAGTATTTT.

The chain is built from TRBV20-1 and TRBJ2-7, with 16 positions matching TRBD2. CDR1 is DFQATT, CDR2 SNEGSKA, per germline (reference sequence). Unmatched junction bases numbered 5, after V lost 5 bases and J lost 1 base. The CDR3 is made up of 16 amino acids. The CDR3 sequence: CSARGTSGGASYEQYF. CDR3 coding DNA: TGCAGTGCTCGGGGGACTAGCGGGGGGGCATCCTACGAGCAGTACTTC.